This TCR beta chain was obtained from a study of control samples from healthy donors and cancer patients. Germline V gene lookup returns CDR1 SNHLY and CDR2 FYNNEI. V was shortened by 1 base and J by 4 bases, with 8 bases between the two germline ends. The CDR3 is made up of 14 amino acids. The repertoire was sequenced with immunoSEQ multiplex PCR; TCRdb's copy has only in-frame clones and lacks some. The table has 100,000 to 150,000 clones, about nine tenths seen once; the top ten hold about 8.7%. The clonotype originates from a man aged 40-50 years in good health. Sequencing input: blood. The V call is TRBV2, the J call TRBJ1-5; tentatively, D is TRBD1 (6 bases). The CDR3 nucleotides are TGTGCCAGCAGTGAAGAAAGGGGGAATCAGCCCCAGCATTTT. Translated: CASSEERGNQPQHF.